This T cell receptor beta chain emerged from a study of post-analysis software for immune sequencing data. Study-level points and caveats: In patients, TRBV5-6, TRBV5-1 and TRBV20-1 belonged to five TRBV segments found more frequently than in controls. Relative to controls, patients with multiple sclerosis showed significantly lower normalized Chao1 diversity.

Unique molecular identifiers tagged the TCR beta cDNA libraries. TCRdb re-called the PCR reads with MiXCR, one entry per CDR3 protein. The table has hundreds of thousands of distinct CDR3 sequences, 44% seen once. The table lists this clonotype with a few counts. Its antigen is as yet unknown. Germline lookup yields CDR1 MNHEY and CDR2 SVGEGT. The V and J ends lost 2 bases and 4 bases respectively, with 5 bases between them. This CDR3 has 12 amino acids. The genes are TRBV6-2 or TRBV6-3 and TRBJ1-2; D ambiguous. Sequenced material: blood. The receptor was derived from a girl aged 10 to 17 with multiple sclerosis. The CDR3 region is CASSYPVYGYTF. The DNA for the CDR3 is TGTGCCAGCAGTTACCCCGTCTATGGCTACACCTTC.